This T cell receptor (beta chain) was observed in a study of CD8 T cells in ankylosing spondylitis. Study-wide findings and caveats: A subset of motif variants has previously been described in the synovial fluid and blood of reactive arthritis. Clones tied to disease were said to be significantly enriched in matched ankylosing spondylitis synovial fluid. Seemingly characteristic of ankylosing spondylitis blood was a TCR beta motif consisting of about 8 highly homologous variants.

Quantitative 5'-RACE with molecular barcodes was used to make the TCR beta libraries. TCRdb itself ran the 5' RACE reads through MiXCR, one entry per CDR3 protein. The sample gives under 150,000 distinct CDR3 sequences, about a sixth of which show up once; roughly a third is in the top ten. With 0 bases removed from V and 11 bases from J, the gap between germline ends came to 8 bases. CDR1 and CDR2 from the germline V gene are SGHVS and FQNEAQ. There are 11 residues in the CDR3. With regard to this clonotype: What it binds is not known.

Sequencing was carried out using blood, either unsorted or a sorted T cell fraction (not recorded which). The source of this sequence is a male donor with ankylosing spondylitis. The chain carries TRBV7-8 and TRBJ2-7; possible D gene TRBD1, 6 bases. The CDR3, as DNA: TGTGCCAGCAGCTTAGCTGGGGACAAGTACTTC. This gives the protein CASSLAGDKYF.